Listed here are 10 T cell receptor beta chains from one sample, sequenced in a study of T cell responses to AZD1222 COVID-19 vaccine. Clones were read by immunoSEQ multiplex PCR, and TCRdb kept only the in-frame ones, dropping some. The sample holds 140,000 to 150,000 clones, around nine tenths seen once. Sequences were derived from peripheral blood, sampled on day 0 of AZD1222 vaccination. These receptors were obtained from an adult in good health.

The J gene is TRBJ2-2, the V gene TRBV20-1, with D tentatively TRBD2 (5 bases). This CDR3 has 13 amino acids. Looked up from germline, CDR1 is DFQATT and CDR2 is SNEGSKA (reference sequence). Trimming pared 3 bases from V and 5 bases from J, leaving 10 bases between. The CDR3 nucleotides are TGCAGTGCTAGTACTAGACTTACCGGGGAGCTGTTTTTT. It translates to CSASTRLTGELFF.

The rearrangement joins TRBV5-1 to TRBJ2-7; 7 bases are a match to TRBD2. CDR3 size: 12 residues. Germline values: CDR1 SGHRS, CDR2 YFSETQ. The J segment lost 7 bases and the V segment lost 2 bases, leaving 3 bases of the junction unmatched. CDR3 sequence: CASSFGGLEQYF. CDR3 coding DNA: TGCGCCAGCAGCTTCGGGGGGTTGGAGCAGTACTTC.

The chain has TRBV6-4 and TRBJ2-1; weak D call: TRBD2 (5 bases). Germline loops: CDR1 MRHNA, CDR2 SNTAGT. The CDR3 runs 12 residues. V lost 1 base and J lost 7, with 5 bases in between. The CDR3 sequence: CASSDWRNEQFF. The DNA for the CDR3 is TGTGCCAGCAGTGACTGGAGGAATGAGCAGTTCTTC.

The V gene is TRBV25-1, the J gene TRBJ2-7, with TRBD2 matching over 7 bases. The CDR3 consists of 16 residues. Trimming took 3 bases from V and 6 from J; bases not matched to a gene: 14. CDR1 and CDR2 from the germline V gene are MGHDK and SYGVNS. CDR3 sequence (DNA): TGTGCCAGCAGTGACTGGGGGGAGGGGCCCTTCGGCGAGCAGTACTTC. This gives the protein CASSDWGEGPFGEQYF.

The V call is TRBV7-2, the J call TRBJ1-6; D might be TRBD1 (6 bases). Germline values: CDR1 SGHTA, CDR2 FQGNSA. CDR3 length equals 19 residues. Between the trimmed V and J ends, which lost 5 bases and 0 bases, there was a span of 20 bases. The CDR3 protein is CASSRRPDSISSYNSPLHF. Written as DNA, the CDR3 is TGTGCCAGCAGCCGCCGCCCGGACAGCATTAGCTCCTATAATTCACCCCTCCACTTT. The variable domain in full, with the rest retrieved from reference TRBV7-2 and TRBJ1-6, is GAGVSQSPSNKVTEKGKDVELRCDPISGHTALYWYRQSLGQGLEFLIYFQGNSAPDKSGLPSDRFSAERTGGSVSTLTIQRTQQEDSAVYLCASSRRPDSISSYNSPLHFGNGTRLTVT.

The chain joins TRBV6-6 to TRBJ2-7; TRBD1 aligns across 7 bases. V lost 5 bases and J lost 1; bases outside the gene matches: 5. Germline CDR1 is MNHNY and CDR2 is SVGAGI (reference sequence). The CDR3 totals 14 residues. CDR3 nucleotides: TGTGCCAGCAGTAGACAGGGAAGGTCCTACGAGCAGTACTTC. It translates to CASSRQGRSYEQYF.

The chain joins TRBV19 to TRBJ1-2; TRBD1 matches at 7 bases. Germline assignment: CDR1 LNHDA and CDR2 SQIVND (reference sequence). This CDR3 spans 15 amino acids. The ends lost 6 bases at V and 1 base at J; junction bases unmatched: 8. The CDR3 protein is CASRSQGDINYGYTF. The DNA of the CDR3 is TGTGCCAGTAGGAGTCAGGGGGATATTAACTATGGCTACACCTTC.

The chain links TRBV24-1 to TRBJ2-1, with D tentatively TRBD1 (5 bases). Germline V gives CDR1 KGHDR, CDR2 SFDVKD. The CDR3 extends over 16 amino acids. Deletions cut 1 base from V and 3 bases from J, with 12 bases between. The CDR3 loop reads CATSDFQGKDYNEQFF. The CDR3 nucleotides are TGTGCCACCAGTGATTTCCAGGGTAAGGACTACAATGAGCAGTTCTTC.

The chain links TRBV7-6 to TRBJ2-7; D possibly matches TRBD1 or TRBD2 (5 bases each). The germline CDR1 and CDR2 sequences are SGHVS and FNYEAQ. V gave up 8 bases and J gave up 7 bases, with 18 bases separating them. The CDR3 is 13 amino acids. The CDR3 sequence: CASAPAGQGEQYF. The DNA of the CDR3 is TGTGCCAGCGCCCCGGCGGGCCAGGGTGAGCAGTACTTC.

J is TRBJ1-5 and V is TRBV2; D is ambiguous. V was cut by 4 bases and J by 4 bases, with 11 bases left in between. Per the germline V gene, CDR1 is SNHLY and CDR2 is FYNNEI. The CDR3 is 14 amino acids. CDR3 protein: CASSGSGDNQPQHF. As DNA, the CDR3 is TGTGCCAGCAGTGGGTCTGGGGATAATCAGCCCCAGCATTTT.